This T cell receptor (beta chain) was documented in a study of identical twins. In TCRdb, the 5' RACE reads were re-called with MiXCR into one record per CDR3 protein. The sample consists of a few hundred thousand distinct CDR3 sequences, approximately 9.1% of them appearing once. Sequencing was carried out using naive T cells sorted from blood. The sequence derives from a woman between 45 and 65 years old in good health.

CDR3 sequence (DNA): TGTGCCAGCAGCCTGCGTGGGCGGGATCCGAAGTTCTTC. Protein sequence: CASSLRGRDPKFF. This chain connects TRBV3-1 to TRBJ2-1; possibly TRBD2 for D (6 bases). Between the trimmed V and J ends, which lost 4 bases and 14 bases, there was a span of 18 bases. The CDR3 is made up of 13 amino acids. CDR1 LGHDT and CDR2 YNNKEL come from the germline V gene (reference sequence).